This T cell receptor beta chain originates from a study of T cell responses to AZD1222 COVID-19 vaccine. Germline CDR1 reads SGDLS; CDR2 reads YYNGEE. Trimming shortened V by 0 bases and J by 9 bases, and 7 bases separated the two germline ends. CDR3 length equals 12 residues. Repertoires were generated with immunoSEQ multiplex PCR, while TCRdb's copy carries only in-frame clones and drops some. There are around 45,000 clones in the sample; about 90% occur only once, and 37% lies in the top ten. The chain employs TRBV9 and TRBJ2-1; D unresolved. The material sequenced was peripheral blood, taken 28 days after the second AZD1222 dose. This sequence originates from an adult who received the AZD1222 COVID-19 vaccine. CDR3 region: CASSVGVGEQFF. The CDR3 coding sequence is TGTGCCAGCAGCGTAGGGGTCGGTGAGCAGTTCTTC.